What follows is one T cell receptor beta chain and its context. The antigen remains unidentified. The ends lost 2 bases at V and 7 bases at J; junction bases unmatched: 4. Germline values: CDR1 GTSNPN, CDR2 SVGIG (reference sequence). The length of the CDR3 is 13 residues. Sequenced by immunoSEQ multiplex PCR; TCRdb stores in-frame clones only, minus some. Here the sample spans some 2,500,000 clones, roughly 93% being singletons. The sample originates from a study of shared clonotypes between healthy human individuals. Broader study findings: Naive subsets typically showed greater estimated richness than memory subsets.

The origin of this receptor is a man aged 18 to 30 in good health. Some clones in this sample may be carry-over from other donors' samples. The rearrangement links TRBV30 to TRBJ2-1; 8 nucleotides line up with TRBD1. Sequenced input: naive CD4+ T cells from PBMCs. The subset: CD45RA+ positively selected. The CDR3 region is CAWSTGGINEQFF. The CDR3 DNA sequence: TGTGCCTGGAGTACAGGGGGGATTAATGAGCAGTTCTTC.